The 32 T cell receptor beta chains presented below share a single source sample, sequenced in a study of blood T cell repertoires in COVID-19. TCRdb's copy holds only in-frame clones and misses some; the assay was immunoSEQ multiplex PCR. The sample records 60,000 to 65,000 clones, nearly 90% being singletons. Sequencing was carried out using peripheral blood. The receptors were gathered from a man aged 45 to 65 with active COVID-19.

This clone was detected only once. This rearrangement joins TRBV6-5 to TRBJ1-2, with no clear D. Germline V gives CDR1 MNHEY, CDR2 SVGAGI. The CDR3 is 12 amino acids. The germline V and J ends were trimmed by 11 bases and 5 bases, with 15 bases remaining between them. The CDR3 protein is CALRMEPYGYTF. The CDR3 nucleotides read TGTGCCCTTCGAATGGAGCCATATGGCTACACCTTC.

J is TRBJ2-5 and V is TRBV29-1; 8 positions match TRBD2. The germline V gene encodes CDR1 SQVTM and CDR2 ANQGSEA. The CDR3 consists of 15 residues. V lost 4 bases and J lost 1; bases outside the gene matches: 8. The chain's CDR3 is CSVAPSGGGQETQYF. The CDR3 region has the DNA TGCAGCGTTGCCCCCTCGGGAGGGGGCCAAGAGACCCAGTACTTC.

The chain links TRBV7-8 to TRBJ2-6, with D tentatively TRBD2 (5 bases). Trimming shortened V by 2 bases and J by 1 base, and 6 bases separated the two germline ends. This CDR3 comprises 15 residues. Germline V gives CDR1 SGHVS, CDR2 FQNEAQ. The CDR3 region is CASSLRESGANVLTF. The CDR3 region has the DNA TGTGCCAGCAGCTTAAGGGAGTCTGGGGCCAACGTCCTGACTTTC.

CDR3 in amino acids: CASSPTTARANYGYTF. The CDR3 nucleotides read TGTGCCAGCAGCCCAACTACGGCCAGGGCCAACTATGGCTACACCTTC. J is TRBJ1-2 and V is TRBV9, with a weak D call TRBD1 (5 bases). CDR1 and CDR2 (germline): SGDLS, YYNGEE. V lost 4 bases to trimming and J lost 2 bases, with 18 bases between them. The CDR3 spans 16 residues.

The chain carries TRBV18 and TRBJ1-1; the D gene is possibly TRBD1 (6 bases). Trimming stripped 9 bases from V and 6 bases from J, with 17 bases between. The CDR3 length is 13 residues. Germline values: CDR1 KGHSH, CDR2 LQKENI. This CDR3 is CASNTGFGAEAFF. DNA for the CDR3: TGTGCCAGTAATACAGGGTTCGGTGCTGAAGCTTTCTTT.

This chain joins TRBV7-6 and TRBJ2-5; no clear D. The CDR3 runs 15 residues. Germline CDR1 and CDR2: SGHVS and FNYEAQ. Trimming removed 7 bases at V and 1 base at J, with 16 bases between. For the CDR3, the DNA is TGTGCCAGCAACGCGGATATCCACTCCCAAGAGACCCAGTACTTC. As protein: CASNADIHSQETQYF.

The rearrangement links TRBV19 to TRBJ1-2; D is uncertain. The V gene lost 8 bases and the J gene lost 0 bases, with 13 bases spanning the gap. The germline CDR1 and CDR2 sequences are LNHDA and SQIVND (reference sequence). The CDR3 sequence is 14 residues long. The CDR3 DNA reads TGTGCCAGTGGTCACCGTCAGGCTAACTATGGCTACACCTTC. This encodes CASGHRQANYGYTF.

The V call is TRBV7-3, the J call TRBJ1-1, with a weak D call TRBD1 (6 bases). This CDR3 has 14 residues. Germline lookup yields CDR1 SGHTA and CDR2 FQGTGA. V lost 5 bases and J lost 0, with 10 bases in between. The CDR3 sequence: CASSPDRLNTEAFF. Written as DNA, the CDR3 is TGTGCCAGCAGCCCCGACAGGTTGAACACTGAAGCTTTCTTT.

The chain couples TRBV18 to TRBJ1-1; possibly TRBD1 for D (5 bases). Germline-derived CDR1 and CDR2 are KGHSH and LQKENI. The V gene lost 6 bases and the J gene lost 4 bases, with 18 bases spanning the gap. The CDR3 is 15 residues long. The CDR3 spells CASSPYSPQGTEAFF. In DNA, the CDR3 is TGTGCCAGCTCCCCCTATTCCCCTCAGGGCACTGAAGCTTTCTTT.

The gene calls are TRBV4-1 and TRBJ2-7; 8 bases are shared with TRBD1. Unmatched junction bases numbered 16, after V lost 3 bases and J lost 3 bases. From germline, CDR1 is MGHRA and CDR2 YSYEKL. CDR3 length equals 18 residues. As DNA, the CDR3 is TGCGCCAGCAGCCACGAGAGAGGGAAAGGGACAGGCCGCTACGAGCAGTACTTC. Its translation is CASSHERGKGTGRYEQYF.

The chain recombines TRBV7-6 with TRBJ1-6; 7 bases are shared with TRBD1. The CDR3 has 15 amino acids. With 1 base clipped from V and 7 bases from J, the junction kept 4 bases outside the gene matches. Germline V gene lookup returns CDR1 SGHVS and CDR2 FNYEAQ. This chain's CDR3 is CASSLDYRGNSPLHF. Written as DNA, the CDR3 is TGTGCCAGCAGCTTAGATTACAGGGGAAATTCACCCCTCCACTTT.

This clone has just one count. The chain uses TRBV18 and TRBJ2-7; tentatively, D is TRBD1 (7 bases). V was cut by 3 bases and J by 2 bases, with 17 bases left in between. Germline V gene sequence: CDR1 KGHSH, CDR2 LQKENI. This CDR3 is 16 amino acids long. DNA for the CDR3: TGTGCCAGCTCACCCGGTGGAGGGGGCGGACCCTACGAGCAGTACTTC. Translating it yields CASSPGGGGGPYEQYF.

The CDR3 DNA is TGTGCCAGTAGCGACAGGGGATACACTGAAGCTTTCTTT. As protein: CASSDRGYTEAFF. This chain links TRBV19 with TRBJ1-1; the match to TRBD1 covers 8 bases. Per germline, CDR1 LNHDA and CDR2 SQIVND (reference sequence). This CDR3 is 13 amino acids long. The trim removed 6 bases at V and 3 bases at J, leaving 3 bases unmatched. The full variable domain, completed using reference TRBV19 and TRBJ1-1, is DGGITQSPKYLFRKEGQNVTLSCEQNLNHDAMYWYRQDPGQGLRLIYYSQIVNDFQKGDIAEGYSVSREKKESFPLTVTSAQKNPTAFYLCASSDRGYTEAFFGQGTRLTVV.

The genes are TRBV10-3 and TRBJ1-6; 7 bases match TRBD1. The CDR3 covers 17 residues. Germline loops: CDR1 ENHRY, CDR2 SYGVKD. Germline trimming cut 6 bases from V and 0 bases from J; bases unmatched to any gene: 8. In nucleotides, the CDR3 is TGTGCCATCAGATCCGGACAGGCCAGCTCCTATAATTCACCCCTCCACTTT. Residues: CAIRSGQASSYNSPLHF.

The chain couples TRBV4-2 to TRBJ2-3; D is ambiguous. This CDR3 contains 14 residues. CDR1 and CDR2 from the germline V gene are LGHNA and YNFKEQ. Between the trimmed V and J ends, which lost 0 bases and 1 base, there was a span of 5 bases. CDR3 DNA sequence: TGTGCCAGCAGCCAAGATCGAGGCACAGATACGCAGTATTTT. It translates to CASSQDRGTDTQYF.

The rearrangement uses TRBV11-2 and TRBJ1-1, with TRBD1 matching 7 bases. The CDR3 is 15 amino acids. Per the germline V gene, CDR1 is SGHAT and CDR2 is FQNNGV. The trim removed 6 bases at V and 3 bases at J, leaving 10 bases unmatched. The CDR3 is CASRKGGRADTEAFF. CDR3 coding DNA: TGTGCCAGCAGGAAAGGGGGCAGGGCGGACACTGAAGCTTTCTTT.

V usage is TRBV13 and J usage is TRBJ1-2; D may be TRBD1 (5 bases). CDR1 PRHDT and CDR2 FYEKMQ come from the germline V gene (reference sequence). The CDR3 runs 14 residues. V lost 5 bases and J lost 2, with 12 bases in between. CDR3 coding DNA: TGTGCCAGCAGCAATACGCAGGGAAACTATGGCTACACCTTC. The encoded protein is CASSNTQGNYGYTF.

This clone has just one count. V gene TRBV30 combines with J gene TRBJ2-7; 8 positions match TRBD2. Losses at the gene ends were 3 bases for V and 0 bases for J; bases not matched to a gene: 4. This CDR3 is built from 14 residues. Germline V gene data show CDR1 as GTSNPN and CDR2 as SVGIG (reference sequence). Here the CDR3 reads CAWRPAGGSYEQYF. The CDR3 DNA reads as TGTGCCTGGAGACCTGCGGGGGGCTCCTACGAGCAGTACTTC.

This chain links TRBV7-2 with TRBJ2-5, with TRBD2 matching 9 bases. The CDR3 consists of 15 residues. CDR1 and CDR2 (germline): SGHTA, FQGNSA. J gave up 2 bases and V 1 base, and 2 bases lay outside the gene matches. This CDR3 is CASSLGGGGQETQYF. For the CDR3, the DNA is TGTGCCAGCAGCTTAGGCGGGGGGGGTCAAGAGACCCAGTACTTC.

The chain's CDR3 is CASSLGGPARGYTF. The CDR3 bases are TGTGCCAGCAGCTTGGGGGGCCCGGCGAGGGGCTACACCTTC. The chain combines TRBV5-6 with TRBJ1-2; TRBD1 is a possible D gene (5 bases). The CDR3 loop spans 14 amino acids. Per the germline V gene, CDR1 is SGHDT and CDR2 is YYEEEE. Trimming took off 0 bases at V and 8 bases at J, with 14 bases between the two ends.

The CDR3 loop reads CASSIDRWQGFTEAFF. CDR3 nucleotides: TGTGCCAGTAGTATAGATCGGTGGCAGGGATTCACTGAAGCTTTCTTT. The rearrangement uses TRBV19 and TRBJ1-1, with D perhaps matching TRBD1 (5 bases). V lost 0 bases to trimming and J lost 4 bases, with 15 bases between them. CDR1 is LNHDA, CDR2 SQIVND, per germline (reference sequence). CDR3 length: 16 amino acids.

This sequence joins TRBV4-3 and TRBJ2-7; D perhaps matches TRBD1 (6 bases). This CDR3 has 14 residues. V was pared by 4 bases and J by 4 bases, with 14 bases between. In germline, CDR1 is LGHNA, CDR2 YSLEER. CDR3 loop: CASSPGTHSYEQYF. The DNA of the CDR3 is TGCGCCAGCAGCCCCGGGACACACTCGTACGAGCAGTACTTC.

CDR3 region: CASSSGRGGAFF. CDR3 DNA: TGTGCCAGCAGCTCTGGAAGGGGGGGCGCTTTCTTT. V usage is TRBV28 and J usage is TRBJ1-1; TRBD1 might be the D (6 bases). Per the germline V gene, CDR1 is MDHEN and CDR2 is SYDVKM. The CDR3 covers 12 residues. Deletions cut 6 bases from V and 11 bases from J, with 16 bases between. Filled out from reference TRBV28 and TRBJ1-1, the complete variable domain reads DVKVTQSSRYLVKRTGEKVFLECVQDMDHENMFWYRQDPGLGLRLIYFSYDVKMKEKGDIPEGYSVSREKKERFSLILESASTNQTSMYLCASSSGRGGAFFGQGTRLTVV.

CDR3 in amino acids: CASNLSPNYGYTF. CDR3 nucleotide sequence: TGTGCCAGCAACCTCAGTCCTAACTATGGCTACACCTTC. The V gene is TRBV5-6, the J gene TRBJ1-2, with no clear D. This CDR3 has 13 amino acids. CDR1 and CDR2 from the germline V gene are SGHDT and YYEEEE. With 6 bases removed from V and 0 bases from J, the gap between germline ends came to 9 bases.

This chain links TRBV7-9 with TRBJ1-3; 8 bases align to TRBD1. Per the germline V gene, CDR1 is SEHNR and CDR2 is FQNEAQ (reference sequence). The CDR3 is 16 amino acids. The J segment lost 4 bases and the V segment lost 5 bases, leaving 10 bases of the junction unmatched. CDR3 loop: CASSGDRNYWGNTIYF. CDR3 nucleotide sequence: TGTGCCAGCAGCGGGGACAGGAACTACTGGGGAAACACCATATATTTT.

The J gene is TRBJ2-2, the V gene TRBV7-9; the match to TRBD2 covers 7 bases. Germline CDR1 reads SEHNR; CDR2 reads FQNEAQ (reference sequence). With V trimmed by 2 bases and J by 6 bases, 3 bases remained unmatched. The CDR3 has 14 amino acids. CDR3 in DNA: TGTGCCAGCAGCTTACCGGGGAGGGCCGGGGAGCTGTTTTTT. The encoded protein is CASSLPGRAGELFF.

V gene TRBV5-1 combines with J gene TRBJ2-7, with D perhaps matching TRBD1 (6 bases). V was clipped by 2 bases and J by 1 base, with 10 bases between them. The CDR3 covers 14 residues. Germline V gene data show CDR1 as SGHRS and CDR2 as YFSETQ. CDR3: CASSFEGGSYEQYF. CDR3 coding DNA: TGCGCCAGCAGCTTTGAAGGGGGATCCTACGAGCAGTACTTC. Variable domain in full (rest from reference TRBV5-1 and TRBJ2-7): KAGVTQTPRYLIKTRGQQVTLSCSPISGHRSVSWYQQTPGQGLQFLFEYFSETQRNKGNFPGRFSGRQFSNSRSEMNVSTLELGDSALYLCASSFEGGSYEQYFGPGTRLTVT.

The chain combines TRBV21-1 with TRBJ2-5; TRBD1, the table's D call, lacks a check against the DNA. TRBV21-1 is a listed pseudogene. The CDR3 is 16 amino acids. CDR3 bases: TGTGCCAGCAGCAAAGCGGGCAGGGGACACGGGGAGACCCAGTACTTC. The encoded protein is CASSKAGRGHGETQYF.

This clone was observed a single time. CDR3 bases: TGTGCCAGCAGCCCCTACAGTAGCAATCAGCCCCAGCATTTT. Its protein product is CASSPYSSNQPQHF. This chain uses TRBV3-1 (or the pseudogene TRBV3-2) with TRBJ1-5; D unresolved. Germline V CDR1 and CDR2: LGHDT, YNNKEL (reference sequence). Trimming pared 4 bases from V and 0 bases from J, leaving 7 bases between. The CDR3 sequence is 14 residues long.

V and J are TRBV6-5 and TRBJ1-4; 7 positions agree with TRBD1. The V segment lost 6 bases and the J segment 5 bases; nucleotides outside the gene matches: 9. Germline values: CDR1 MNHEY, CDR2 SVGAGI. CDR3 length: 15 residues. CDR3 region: CASSSYRGRNEKLFF. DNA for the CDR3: TGTGCCAGCAGCTCTTACAGGGGCAGGAATGAAAAACTGTTTTTT.

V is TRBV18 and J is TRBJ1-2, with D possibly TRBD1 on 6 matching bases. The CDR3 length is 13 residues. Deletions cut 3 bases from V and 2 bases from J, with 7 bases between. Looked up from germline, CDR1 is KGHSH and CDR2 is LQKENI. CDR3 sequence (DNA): TGTGCCAGCTCACCGGGGGCCAACTATGGCTACACCTTC. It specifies CASSPGANYGYTF.

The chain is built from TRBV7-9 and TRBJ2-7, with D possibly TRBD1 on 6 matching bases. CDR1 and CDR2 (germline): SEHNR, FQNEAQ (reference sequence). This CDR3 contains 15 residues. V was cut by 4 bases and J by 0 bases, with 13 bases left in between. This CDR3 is CASSSQGSTSYEQYF. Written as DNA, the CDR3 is TGTGCCAGCAGCTCGCAGGGGTCAACCTCCTACGAGCAGTACTTC.